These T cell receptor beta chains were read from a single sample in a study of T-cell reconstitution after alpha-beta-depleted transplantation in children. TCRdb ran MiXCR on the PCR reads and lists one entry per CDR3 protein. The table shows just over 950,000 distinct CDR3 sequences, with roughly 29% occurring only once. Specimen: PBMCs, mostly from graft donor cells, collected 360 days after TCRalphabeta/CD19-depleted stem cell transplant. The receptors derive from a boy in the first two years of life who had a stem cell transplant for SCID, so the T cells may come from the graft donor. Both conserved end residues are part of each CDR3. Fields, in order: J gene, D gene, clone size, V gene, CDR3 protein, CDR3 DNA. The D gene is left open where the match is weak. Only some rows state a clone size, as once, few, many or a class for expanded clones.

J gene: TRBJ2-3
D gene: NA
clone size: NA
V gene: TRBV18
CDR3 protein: CASSPNPSTDTQYF
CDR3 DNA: TGTGCCAGCTCACCAAACCCCTCCACAGATACGCAGTATTTT

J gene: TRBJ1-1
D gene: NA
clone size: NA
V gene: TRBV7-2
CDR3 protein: CASSFARVNTEAFF
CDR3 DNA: TGTGCCAGCAGCTTCGCCAGGGTGAACACTGAAGCTTTCTTT

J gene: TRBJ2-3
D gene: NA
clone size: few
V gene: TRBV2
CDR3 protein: CASKEGPDTQYF
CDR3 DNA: TGTGCCAGCAAGGAGGGACCAGATACGCAGTATTTT

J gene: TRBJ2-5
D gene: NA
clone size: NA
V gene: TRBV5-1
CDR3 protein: CASSLGSQQETQYF
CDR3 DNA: TGCGCCAGCAGCTTGGGCTCCCAACAAGAGACCCAGTACTTC

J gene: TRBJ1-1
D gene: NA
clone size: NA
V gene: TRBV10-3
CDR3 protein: CALRVRMNTEAFF
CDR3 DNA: TGTGCCCTCAGGGTAAGGATGAACACTGAAGCTTTCTTT

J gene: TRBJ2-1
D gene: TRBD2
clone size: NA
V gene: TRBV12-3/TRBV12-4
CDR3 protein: CATSGASRDEQFF
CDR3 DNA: TGTGCCACGAGCGGGGCCTCAAGGGATGAGCAGTTCTTC

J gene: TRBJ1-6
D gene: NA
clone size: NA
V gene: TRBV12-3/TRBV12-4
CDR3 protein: CASRGALNSPLHF
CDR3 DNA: TGTGCCAGTCGAGGGGCGCTCAATTCACCCCTCCACTTT

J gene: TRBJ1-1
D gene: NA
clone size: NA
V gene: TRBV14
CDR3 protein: CASSGWTAEAFF
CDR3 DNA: TGTGCCAGCAGCGGATGGACAGCTGAAGCTTTCTTT

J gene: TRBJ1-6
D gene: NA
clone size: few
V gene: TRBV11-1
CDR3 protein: CASSLAGSMRNSPLHF
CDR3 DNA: TGTGCCAGCAGCTTAGCGGGCAGTATGAGAAATTCACCCCTCCACTTT

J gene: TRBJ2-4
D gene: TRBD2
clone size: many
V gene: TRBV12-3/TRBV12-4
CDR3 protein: CASSLRSGGISKNIQYF
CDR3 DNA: TGTGCCAGCAGTTTAAGGAGCGGGGGGATCTCCAAAAACATTCAGTACTTC

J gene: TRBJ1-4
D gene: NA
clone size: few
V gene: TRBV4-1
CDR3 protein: CASSQEVRKGGDEKLFF
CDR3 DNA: TGCGCCAGCAGCCAAGAAGTAAGGAAAGGGGGGGATGAAAAACTGTTTTTT

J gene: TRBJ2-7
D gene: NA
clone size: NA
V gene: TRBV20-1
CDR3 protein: CSAGRGAYEQYF
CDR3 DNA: TGCAGTGCCGGTAGGGGGGCCTACGAGCAGTACTTC

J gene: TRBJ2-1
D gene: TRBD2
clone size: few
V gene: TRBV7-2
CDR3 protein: CASSSGRGVFYNEQFF
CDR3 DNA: TGTGCCAGCAGCTCAGGGCGGGGGGTATTTTACAATGAGCAGTTCTTC

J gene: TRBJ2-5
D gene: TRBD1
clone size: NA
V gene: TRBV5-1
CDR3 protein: CASRRTDRVQETQYF
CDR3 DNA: TGCGCCAGCAGGAGGACTGACAGGGTTCAAGAGACCCAGTACTTC

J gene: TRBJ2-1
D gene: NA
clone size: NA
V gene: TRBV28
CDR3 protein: CASSLQGGTEEQFF
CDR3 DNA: TGTGCCAGCAGTTTGCAGGGTGGGACTGAAGAGCAGTTCTTC

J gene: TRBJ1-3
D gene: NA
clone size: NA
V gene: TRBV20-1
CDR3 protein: CSASAGAGNTIYF
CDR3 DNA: TGCAGTGCTAGCGCAGGGGCTGGAAACACCATATATTTT

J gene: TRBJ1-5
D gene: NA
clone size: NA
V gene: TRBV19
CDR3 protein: CATRIGTKNQPQHF
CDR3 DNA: TGTGCCACCAGAATAGGGACAAAGAATCAGCCCCAGCATTTT

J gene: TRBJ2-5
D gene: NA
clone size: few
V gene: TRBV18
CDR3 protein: CASSLPQGGQYF
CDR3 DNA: TGTGCCAGCTCACTCCCCCAAGGGGGCCAGTACTTC

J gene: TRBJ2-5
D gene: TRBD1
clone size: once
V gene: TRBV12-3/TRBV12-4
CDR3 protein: CASSLDWGQGLAMAGETQYF
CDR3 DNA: TGTGCCAGCAGTTTAGATTGGGGACAGGGGCTAGCGATGGCGGGAGAGACCCAGTACTTC

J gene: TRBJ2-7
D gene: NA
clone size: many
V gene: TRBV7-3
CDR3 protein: CASSPGGHEQYF
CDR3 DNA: TGTGCCAGCAGCCCCGGTGGCCACGAGCAGTACTTC

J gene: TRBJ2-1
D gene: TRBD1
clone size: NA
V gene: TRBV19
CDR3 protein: CASSTLRQGVSYNEQFF
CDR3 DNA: TGTGCCAGTAGTACCCTCCGACAGGGCGTCTCCTACAATGAGCAGTTCTTC

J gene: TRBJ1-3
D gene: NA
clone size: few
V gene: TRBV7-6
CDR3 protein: CASSGEIGNTIYF
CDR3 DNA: TGTGCCAGCAGCGGCGAGATTGGAAACACCATATATTTT

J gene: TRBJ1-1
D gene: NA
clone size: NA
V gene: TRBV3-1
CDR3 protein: CASSQGPDTEAFF
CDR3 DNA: TGTGCCAGCAGCCAAGGTCCCGACACTGAAGCTTTCTTT

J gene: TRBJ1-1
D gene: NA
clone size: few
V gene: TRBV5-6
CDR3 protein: CASSLEMTPNTEAFF
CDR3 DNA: TGTGCCAGCAGCTTGGAGATGACACCGAACACTGAAGCTTTCTTT

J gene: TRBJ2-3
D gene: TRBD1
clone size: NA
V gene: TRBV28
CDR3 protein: CASISSGQVTDTQYF
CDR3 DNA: TGTGCCAGCATATCTTCGGGACAGGTCACAGATACGCAGTATTTT

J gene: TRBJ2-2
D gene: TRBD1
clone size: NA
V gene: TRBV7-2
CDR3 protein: CASSFIPPTGRGGELFF
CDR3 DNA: TGTGCCAGCAGCTTTATTCCGCCGACAGGGAGAGGCGGGGAGCTGTTTTTT